One T cell receptor (beta chain) is described in this entry. Its target is not known. A much larger clone lies a single base off, so this may be a read error. Primed by a sample-barcoded 5' primer and a J-beta primer mix, a second PCR proceeded for 7 to 11 cycles. TCRdb passed the 5' RACE reads through MiXCR, listing each CDR3 protein once. The sample records 870,000 or so distinct CDR3 sequences, about 28% being singletons. Collection of around 10 milliliters of peripheral blood was performed for each donor. These data belong to a study of blood T cells in healthy people across ages. Points from the study as a whole: A conclusive naive versus antigen-experienced comparison was prevented by the unsorted PBMCs.

Germline values: CDR1 KGHDR, CDR2 SFDVKD. The CDR3 has 13 amino acids. V was cut by 3 bases and J by 8 bases, with 7 bases left in between. The receptor's source is a woman of 80 years or more in good health. The sample consisted of blood. The genes are TRBV24-1 and TRBJ2-6; tentatively, D is TRBD2 (5 bases). The CDR3, as DNA: TGTGCCACCAGTGATCGGGGTCCCAACGTCCTGACTTTC. Its translation: CATSDRGPNVLTF.